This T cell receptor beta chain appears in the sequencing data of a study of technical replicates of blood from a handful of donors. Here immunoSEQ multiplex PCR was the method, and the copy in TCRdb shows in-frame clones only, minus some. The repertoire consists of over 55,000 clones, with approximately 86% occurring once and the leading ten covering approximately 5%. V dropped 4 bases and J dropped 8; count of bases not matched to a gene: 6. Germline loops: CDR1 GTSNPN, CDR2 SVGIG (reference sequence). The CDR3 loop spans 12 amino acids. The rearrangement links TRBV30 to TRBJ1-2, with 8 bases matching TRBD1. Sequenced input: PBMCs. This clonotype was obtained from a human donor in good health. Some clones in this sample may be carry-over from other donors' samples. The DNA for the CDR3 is TGTGCCTGGACCCCAGGGGGCTTCGGCTACACCTTC. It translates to CAWTPGGFGYTF. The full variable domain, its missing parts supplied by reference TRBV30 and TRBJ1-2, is SQTIHQWPATLVQPVGSPLSLECTVEGTSNPNLYWYRQAAGRGLQLLFYSVGIGQISSEVPQNLSASRPQDRQFILSSKKLLLSDSGFYLCAWTPGGFGYTFGSGTRLTVV.